The 11 T cell receptor beta chains reported below all come from one sample, sequenced in a study of blood T cells in healthy people across ages. With a J-beta primer mix and a sample-barcoded 5' primer, a second PCR ran about 6 to 11 cycles. In TCRdb, the 5' RACE reads were re-called with MiXCR into one record per CDR3 protein. Of 650,000 to 1,000,000 distinct CDR3 sequences detected, around 36% appear once; the ten largest clones hold approximately 12%. Sequencing was done on a sample of blood. The origin of the receptors is a man aged 18 to 30 in good health.

The table lists this clonotype with a few counts. The rearrangement links TRBV2 to TRBJ2-1; no reliable D call. V lost 4 bases to trimming and J lost 1 base, with 11 bases between them. Per the germline V gene, CDR1 is SNHLY and CDR2 is FYNNEI. The CDR3 is 15 residues long. CDR3 in DNA: TGTGCCAGCAGTGGGGTAGAGGAATCCTACAATGAGCAGTTCTTC. This translates into CASSGVEESYNEQFF. Looking up the rest from reference TRBV2 and TRBJ2-1 gives the full variable domain: EPEVTQTPSHQVTQMGQEVILRCVPISNHLYFYWYRQILGQKVEFLVSFYNNEISEKSEIFDDQFSVERPDGSNFTLKIRSTKLEDSAMYFCASSGVEESYNEQFFGPGTRLTVL.

Details on this clonotype: At one of its ends the junction is not consistent with the germline gene, which may arise from a read error. V usage is TRBV25-1 and J usage is TRBJ1-2, with 10 positions matching TRBD1. The CDR3 is 15 residues long. From germline, CDR1 is MGHDK and CDR2 SYGVNS. The CDR3 loop is CTSSEQGQGWYGYTF. The CDR3 bases are TGTACCAGCAGTGAGCAGGGACAGGGGTGGTATGGCTACACCTTC.

A remark on this clonotype: The junction shows a germline mismatch at one end, possibly a read error. V and J are TRBV12-3 or TRBV12-4 and TRBJ2-5; no firm D call. CDR3 length: 13 amino acids. The CDR3 DNA reads TGTGCCAGCAGTTTTCTAGACCAGGAGACCCAGTACTTC. This encodes CASSFLDQETQYF.

This clonotype was seen once. V and J are TRBV20-1 and TRBJ2-7; D is perhaps TRBD2 (7 bases). The J call may not be correct, given that the DNA end is closer to TRBJ2-4. Germline assignment: CDR1 DFQATT and CDR2 SNEGSKA (reference sequence). The CDR3 is 11 residues long. The CDR3 coding sequence is TGCAGTGAGGGGGGGTTAAACATTCAGTACTTC. This sequence encodes CSEGGLNIQYF.

The chain has TRBV5-1 and TRBJ2-5, with D perhaps TRBD2 (5 bases). Trimming took 2 bases from V and 0 from J, leaving 11 bases between them. Germline CDR1 SGHRS, CDR2 YFSETQ. CDR3 length: 15 residues. CDR3 residues: CASSFGAAYQETQYF. DNA of the CDR3: TGCGCCAGCAGCTTCGGAGCGGCCTACCAAGAGACCCAGTACTTC.

This clonotype was counted between two and nine times. The chain combines TRBV6-2 or TRBV6-3 with TRBJ2-7; D remains ambiguous. The V end lost 4 bases, the J end lost 3 bases, and 16 bases lay between the germline ends. This CDR3 comprises 15 residues. Germline CDR1 MNHEY, CDR2 SVGEGT. The CDR3 DNA follows: TGTGCCAGCAGTTCCCGACGCGGAGCAGTCTACGAGCAGTACTTC. Its protein is CASSSRRGAVYEQYF.

As for this clonotype: This may be a read error, as it is one base from a much larger clone. The chain employs TRBV7-2 and TRBJ2-7, with a weak D call TRBD1 (6 bases). CDR1 is SGHTA and CDR2 is FQGNSA in the germline V gene. The CDR3 has 14 residues. V gave up 4 bases and J gave up 5 bases, with 15 bases separating them. Written as DNA, the CDR3 is TGTGCCAGCAGCTATACAGGGCTGCCCGACGAGCAGTACTTC. It codes for CASSYTGLPDEQYF. Filled out from reference TRBV7-2 and TRBJ2-7, the complete variable domain reads GAGVSQSPSNKVTEKGKDVELRCDPISGHTALYWYRQSLGQGLEFLIYFQGNSAPDKSGLPSDRFSAERTGGSVSTLTIQRTQQEDSAVYLCASSYTGLPDEQYFGPGTRLTVT.

There are many counts of this clonotype. The chain recombines TRBV6-2 or TRBV6-3 with TRBJ2-1; D is unclear. V gave up 2 bases and J gave up 7 bases, with 15 bases separating them. Germline CDR1 reads MNHEY; CDR2 reads SVGEGT. The CDR3 runs to 15 residues. In nucleotides, the CDR3 is TGTGCCAGCAGTTACACACACCTCAACCGAAATGAGCAGTTCTTC. It codes for CASSYTHLNRNEQFF.

This chain links TRBV25-1 with TRBJ1-6; a weak D match, TRBD1 (6 bases). The germline V gene has CDR1 MGHDK and CDR2 SYGVNS. CDR3 length equals 12 residues. V was cut by 3 bases and J by 10 bases, with 7 bases left in between. As DNA, the CDR3 is TGTGCCAGCAGTGACACAGGGTCACCCCTCCACTTT. Translation gives CASSDTGSPLHF.

This chain joins TRBV4-3 and TRBJ2-5; TRBD2 might be the D (6 bases). This CDR3 region has 15 residues. Germline V gene sequence: CDR1 LGHNA, CDR2 YSLEER. Trimming pared 0 bases from V and 0 bases from J, leaving 8 bases between. The CDR3 sequence is CASSQDRGNQETQYF. The CDR3 nucleotides are TGCGCCAGCAGCCAAGATCGGGGGAACCAAGAGACCCAGTACTTC.

The sample holds many counts of this clonotype. Since a much larger clone is just one base distant, this may be a read error. The chain is built from TRBV7-2 and TRBJ2-7, with TRBD2 matching 8 bases. The CDR3 is made up of 15 amino acids. Germline V gene sequence: CDR1 SGHTA, CDR2 FQGNSA. The J segment lost 7 bases and the V segment lost 5 bases, leaving 13 bases of the junction unmatched. In DNA form, the CDR3 reads TGTGCCAGCAGCGCCGGACGAGCGGGGGTCAATGAGCAGTACTTC. Translated: CASSAGRAGVNEQYF. Using reference TRBV7-2 and TRBJ2-7 for the parts outside the CDR3, the full variable domain is GAGVSQSPSNKVTEKGKDVELRCDPISGHTALYWYRQSLGQGLEFLIYFQGNSAPDKSGLPSDRFSAERTGGSVSTLTIQRTQQEDSAVYLCASSAGRAGVNEQYFGPGTRLTVT.